The present TCR beta chain was sequenced within a study of blood T cell repertoires in COVID-19. Across the study: Samples of COVID-19 (acute and convalescent) were obtained from the United States, Italy and Spain.

There are 16 residues in the CDR3. Germline CDR1 is SGDLS and CDR2 is YYNGEE. Trimming removed 0 bases from V and 0 bases from J, with 9 bases in between. Only in-frame clones appear in the TCRdb table, and some are missing; sequencing was by immunoSEQ multiplex PCR. The sample yields a few hundred thousand clones, roughly 80% seen once. Sequenced input: PBMCs or T cells enriched from blood (not recorded which). The chain links TRBV9 to TRBJ2-2; D possibly corresponds to TRBD2 (6 bases). This TCR was recovered from a man aged 50 to 59 who had recovered from COVID-19. CDR3 residues: CASSVAPGANTGELFF. The CDR3, as DNA: TGTGCCAGCAGCGTAGCGCCGGGGGCGAACACCGGGGAGCTGTTTTTT.